This TCR beta chain was captured by sequencing in a study of regulatory T cells in long-lasting Graves disease. Across the whole study: Persistent Graves' disease required over 5 years of antithyroid drugs and positive TSH receptor antibodies.

About this clonotype: Its antigen is as yet unknown.

Time point defined: persistent/refractory GD, antithyroid drugs over 5 years with positive TRAb. TCR sequences were obtained from RNA taken from PBMCs. With V trimmed by 4 bases and J by 0 bases, 5 bases remained unmatched. The CDR3 totals 15 residues. Germline-derived CDR1 and CDR2 are LNHDA and SQIVND (reference sequence). Study conclusions and caveats: TRBV28 was favored in persistent disease, as were TRBJ1-2 and TRBJ2-5. More public clonotypes were shared by persistent patients (around 2,800) than by new patients (roughly 910). Less diverse TCR repertoires were seen in persistent Graves' patients than in newly diagnosed ones.

iRepertoire HTBI primers and Arm-PCR of CDR3 regions built TCR beta libraries. Each CDR3 protein gets one entry after TCRdb re-called the multiplex PCR reads with MiXCR. Of about 290,000 distinct CDR3 sequences in the sample, around 23% were seen once. The sequenced sample was peripheral blood mononuclear cells (PBMCs), obtained when the disease was refractory, from a patient treated with antithyroid drugs. This chain joins TRBV19 and TRBJ1-1, with 7 bases fitting TRBD1. The sequence came from a female donor with Graves disease. This CDR3 is CASSTYRGMNTEAFF. The CDR3 DNA reads as TGTGCCAGTAGTACTTACAGGGGAATGAACACTGAAGCTTTCTTT.